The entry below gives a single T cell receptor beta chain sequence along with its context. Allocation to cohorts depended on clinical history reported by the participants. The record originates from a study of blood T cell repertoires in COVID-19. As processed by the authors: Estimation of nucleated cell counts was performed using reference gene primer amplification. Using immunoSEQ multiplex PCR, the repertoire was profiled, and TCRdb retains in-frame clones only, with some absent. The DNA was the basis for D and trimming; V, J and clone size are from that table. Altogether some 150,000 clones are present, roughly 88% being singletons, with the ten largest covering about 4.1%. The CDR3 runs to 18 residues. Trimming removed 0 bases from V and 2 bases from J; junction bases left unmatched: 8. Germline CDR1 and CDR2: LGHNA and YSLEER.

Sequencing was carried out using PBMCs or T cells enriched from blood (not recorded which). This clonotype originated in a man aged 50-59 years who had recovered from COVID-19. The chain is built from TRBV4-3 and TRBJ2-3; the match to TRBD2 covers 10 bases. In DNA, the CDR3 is TGCGCCAGCAGCCAAGATTCCATAGCGGGGGGAATCACAGATACGCAGTATTTT. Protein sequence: CASSQDSIAGGITDTQYF.